The clone carrying this TCR beta chain was picked up many times. The antigen is unknown. This sample was included in a study of T cell repertoires in cytomegalovirus infection. Study information: The public TCR beta signatures pointed to both CMV infection and matching HLA type. Study results and limitations: Cumulative frequency of public TCR beta families picked out carriers of CMV plus the relevant HLA. The ex vivo response showed dominance by HLA-C-restricted CMV-specific TCR beta clonotypes.

TCRdb redid the calling of the reads with MiXCR, one entry per CDR3 protein. The data show 150,000 to 200,000 distinct CDR3 sequences, roughly 14% seen once. The germline CDR1 and CDR2 sequences are DFQATT and SNEGSKA (reference sequence). V lost 6 bases to trimming and J lost 1 base, with 19 bases between them. The CDR3 covers 16 residues. This clonotype was obtained from a human donor in good health (CMV status not recorded). Some clones in this sample may be carry-over from other donors' samples. This chain connects TRBV20-1 to TRBJ2-1, with a tentative D call TRBD1 (6 bases). Sequencing input: PBMCs. CDR3 region: CSAFLLTGSSYNEQFF. In DNA form, the CDR3 reads TGCAGTGCCTTCCTATTAACAGGGTCATCCTACAATGAGCAGTTCTTC.